The 17 T cell receptor beta chains below all came from one sample that was sequenced in a study of early T cells in non-severe SARS-CoV-2 infection. TCRdb reprocessed the 5' RACE reads with MiXCR, giving one entry per CDR3 protein. The sample contains 80,000 to 95,000 distinct CDR3 sequences, roughly 14% of which appear only once. The specimen sequenced was whole blood. These TCRs come from an adult who was a healthcare worker with PCR-confirmed SARS-CoV-2 infection or an uninfected control (not recorded which).

At least ten counts were recorded for this clonotype. CDR3 nucleotides: TGTGCCAGCAGCTTAGCGAGTGGGGCAGATACGCAGTATTTT. Its protein is CASSLASGADTQYF. The chain employs TRBV7-9 and TRBJ2-3; D is ambiguous. Germline CDR1 and CDR2: SEHNR and FQNEAQ (reference sequence). V was shortened by 0 bases and J by 4 bases, with 8 bases between the two germline ends. The CDR3 covers 14 residues. Supplemented by reference TRBV7-9 and TRBJ2-3, the full variable domain reads DTGVSQNPRHKITKRGQNVTFRCDPISEHNRLYWYRQTLGQGPEFLTYFQNEAQLEKSRLLSDRFSAERPKGSFSTLEIQRTEQGDSAMYLCASSLASGADTQYFGPGTRLTVL.

The CDR3 protein is CASAMREGETQYF. CDR3 nucleotides: TGTGCCAGCGCCATGAGGGAGGGGGAGACCCAGTACTTC. The chain links TRBV3-1 to TRBJ2-5; 7 bases match TRBD2. CDR1 and CDR2 from the germline V gene are LGHDT and YNNKEL (reference sequence). The CDR3 loop spans 13 amino acids. With 8 bases clipped from V and 5 bases from J, the junction kept 8 bases outside the gene matches.

This clonotype was observed at least ten times. The genes are TRBV12-3 or TRBV12-4 and TRBJ2-5; D gene ambiguous. Trimming removed 5 bases from V and 5 bases from J, with 12 bases in between. This CDR3 spans 13 amino acids. Here the CDR3 DNA reads TGTGCCAGCAGTCCCCAGAGTGCGGAGACCCAGTACTTC. Translating gives CASSPQSAETQYF.

This clonotype was observed a few times. The genes are TRBV29-1 and TRBJ1-2; TRBD1 is a possible D gene (5 bases). This CDR3 is 12 amino acids long. From germline, CDR1 is SQVTM and CDR2 ANQGSEA. The V gene lost 0 bases and the J gene lost 6 bases, with 8 bases spanning the gap. CDR3 amino acids: CSVEDGGHGYTF. The CDR3 DNA is TGCAGCGTTGAAGACGGGGGACATGGCTACACCTTC.

The V and J genes are TRBV10-1 and TRBJ2-7; D ambiguous. The CDR3 loop spans 13 amino acids. Germline V gene data show CDR1 as WNHNN and CDR2 as SYGVQD (reference sequence). The V gene lost 2 bases and the J gene lost 6 bases, with 11 bases spanning the gap. CDR3 sequence reads: CASSEQDWSEQYV. In nucleotides, the CDR3 is TGCGCCAGCAGTGAGCAGGATTGGAGCGAGCAGTACGTC.

Concerning this clonotype itself: A much larger clone is a single base away; this may be a read error. The gene calls are TRBV29-1 and TRBJ1-2; D is uncertain. Germline CDR1 SQVTM, CDR2 ANQGSEA. The length of the CDR3 is 18 residues. CDR3 region: CSIEEWGGTQPLNYGYTF. Here the CDR3 DNA reads TGCAGCATTGAAGAATGGGGAGGAACACAGCCCCTTAACTATGGCTACACCTTC.

The CDR3 sequence is CASTRDLNTGELFF. The CDR3 DNA follows: TGTGCCAGCACGCGGGACTTAAACACCGGGGAGCTGTTTTTT. This sequence joins TRBV5-5 and TRBJ2-2; possible D gene TRBD2, 6 bases. The length of the CDR3 is 14 residues. The germline gives CDR1 SGHKS, CDR2 YYEKEE (reference sequence). V lost 6 bases and J lost 2, with 11 bases in between. Complete variable domain (other parts from reference TRBV5-5 and TRBJ2-2): DAGVTQSPTHLIKTRGQQVTLRCSPISGHKSVSWYQQVLGQGPQFIFQYYEKEERGRGNFPDRFSARQFPNYSSELNVNALLLGDSALYLCASTRDLNTGELFFGEGSRLTVL.

The table lists this clonotype with a few counts. The chain has TRBV6-5 and TRBJ1-1, with D perhaps matching TRBD1 (6 bases). Germline CDR1 reads MNHEY; CDR2 reads SVGAGI. V was shortened by 5 bases and J by 2 bases, with 15 bases between the two germline ends. The CDR3 has 15 residues. CDR3: CASSPRTAFNTEAFF. The DNA of the CDR3 is TGTGCCAGCAGTCCGCGGACAGCTTTCAACACTGAAGCTTTCTTT.

V gene TRBV27 combines with J gene TRBJ2-5, with D perhaps assigned TRBD1 or TRBD2 (5 bases each). The CDR3 consists of 14 residues. In germline, CDR1 is MNHEY, CDR2 SMNVEV (reference sequence). Trimming removed 3 bases from V and 1 base from J, with 9 bases in between. CDR3 loop: CASSFRDAQETQYF. DNA for the CDR3: TGTGCCAGCAGTTTCCGGGACGCCCAAGAGACCCAGTACTTC.

This clonotype showed up just a few times. The genes are TRBV7-7 and TRBJ2-2; the match to TRBD1 covers 8 bases. The V gene end was trimmed by 5 bases and the J gene end by 3 bases; junction bases not matched to a gene: 8. CDR1 is SSHAT, CDR2 FNYEAQ, per germline (reference sequence). The CDR3 extends over 16 amino acids. CDR3 in amino acids: CASSTRQGSDTGELFF. The CDR3 bases are TGTGCCAGCAGCACTAGACAGGGGTCAGACACCGGGGAGCTGTTTTTT. The variable domain in full, with the rest retrieved from reference TRBV7-7 and TRBJ2-2, is GAGVSQSPRYKVTKRGQDVTLRCDPISSHATLYWYQQALGQGPEFLTYFNYEAQPDKSGLPSDRFSAERPEGSISTLTIQRTEQRDSAMYRCASSTRQGSDTGELFFGEGSRLTVL.

This sequence joins TRBV19 and TRBJ2-3; TRBD2 is a possible D gene (5 bases). Trimming cost V 5 bases and J 6 bases, with 21 bases left between them. CDR3 length: 16 residues. Germline assignment: CDR1 LNHDA and CDR2 SQIVND (reference sequence). Here the CDR3 reads CASSSNRGAVADTQYF. In DNA form, the CDR3 reads TGTGCCAGTAGTTCAAACCGGGGAGCCGTCGCGGATACGCAGTATTTT.

The J gene is TRBJ1-5, the V gene TRBV4-1; 8 bases match TRBD1. Germline V gene lookup returns CDR1 MGHRA and CDR2 YSYEKL. The CDR3 has 15 residues. V trimming: 4 bases; J trimming: 7 bases; junction bases outside the gene matches: 9. CDR3 in amino acids: CASSPDRVVLQPQHF. The CDR3 coding sequence is TGCGCCAGCAGCCCGGACAGGGTGGTTTTACAGCCCCAGCATTTT.

This clonotype was counted once. At one end the junction does not follow the germline gene, possibly because of a read error. The V gene is TRBV2, the J gene TRBJ2-1; the D call may be TRBD1 or TRBD2 (5 bases each). The CDR3 length is 15 residues. The germline V gene has CDR1 SNHLY and CDR2 FYNNEI. This CDR3 reads CASSETASSFNEQFF. In DNA form, the CDR3 reads TGTGCCAGCAGCGAGACAGCTAGCTCCTTCAATGAGCAGTTCTTC.

The chain uses TRBV5-8 and TRBJ2-5, with D possibly being TRBD2 (5 bases). V shed 4 bases and J shed 4 bases, with 14 bases lying between them. Germline V lookup: CDR1 SGHTS, CDR2 YDEGEE. The CDR3 covers 14 residues. The CDR3 here is CASSQSWRPETQYF. DNA for the CDR3: TGTGCCAGCAGCCAATCATGGAGGCCAGAGACCCAGTACTTC.

The V call is TRBV12-3 or TRBV12-4, the J call TRBJ1-1; 7 positions match TRBD1. V shed 3 bases, J shed 1 base, and the junction held 2 bases outside the gene matches. The CDR3 has 14 residues. CDR3 sequence (DNA): TGTGCCAGCAGTTTTGGACAGGCGAACACTGAAGCTTTCTTT. It is translated as CASSFGQANTEAFF.

V and J are TRBV29-1 and TRBJ1-1; the D is unclear. Trimming removed 4 bases from V and 9 bases from J, with 12 bases in between. The CDR3 has 11 amino acids. Germline CDR1 reads SQVTM; CDR2 reads ANQGSEA. The CDR3: CSVGEQSQAFF. CDR3 DNA sequence: TGCAGCGTTGGGGAACAGTCCCAAGCTTTCTTT.

The CDR3 protein is CASSPTTPDRGGTEAFF. The CDR3 DNA is TGTGCCAGCAGTCCGACCACCCCGGACAGGGGTGGCACTGAAGCTTTCTTT. The chain links TRBV2 to TRBJ1-1; 9 nucleotides align to TRBD1. CDR3 length: 17 residues. J was trimmed by 4 bases and V by 5 bases; bases with no gene match: 14. The germline V gene encodes CDR1 SNHLY and CDR2 FYNNEI.